These T cell receptor beta chains were read from a single sample in a study of OX40 agonist ivuxolimab in advanced cancers. The method was immunoSEQ multiplex PCR; TCRdb's version includes in-frame clones alone and lacks a portion of them. This sample has around 57,000 clones; more than 65% occur once, and the top ten carry approximately 0.57%. Source: CD4+ or CD8+ T cells sorted from blood, taken in a trial of the OX40 agonist ivuxolimab. These receptors came from an adult with an advanced solid tumor such as melanoma, head and neck, liver or kidney cancer. CDR3s include the opening cysteine and the closing phenylalanine or tryptophan. A D gene is named only where the DNA matches it firmly. Rows give clone size only sometimes, using once, few, many, or a class for an expanded clone.

v_call	j_call	clone_size	d_call	cdr3_nt	cdr3_aa
TRBV7-9	TRBJ1-1	-	-	TGTGCCAGCAGCCCTGACGGGGGATCTGAAGCTTTCTTT	CASSPDGGSEAFF
TRBV13	TRBJ2-3	-	-	TGTGCCAGCAGAAGGGGCACAGATACGCAGTATTTT	CASRRGTDTQYF
TRBV27	TRBJ1-2	-	-	TGTGCCAGCAGTGAAACAGCGCACTATGGCTACACCTTC	CASSETAHYGYTF
TRBV5-1	TRBJ2-1	-	TRBD2	TGCGCCAGCAGCTCCAGGGCGGGAGGGAATGAGCAGTTCTTC	CASSSRAGGNEQFF
TRBV19	TRBJ1-1	-	-	TGTGCCAGTAGTTCTCCGGGACTCCCAAACACTGAAGCTTTCTTT	CASSSPGLPNTEAFF
TRBV6-6	TRBJ1-2	few	-	TGTGCCAGCACCCTGGACGGAATCTATGGCTACACCTTC	CASTLDGIYGYTF
TRBV28	TRBJ2-5	-	-	TGTGCCAGCAGTTTACGGTGGAGCGAAGAGACCCAGTACTTC	CASSLRWSEETQYF
TRBV7-2	TRBJ2-3	-	TRBD1	TGTGCCAGCAGCGTGACCAGGGGGCCTGGCACAGATACGCAGTATTTT	CASSVTRGPGTDTQYF
TRBV5-1	TRBJ1-1	once	TRBD1	TGCGCCAGCAGCTCCGGACAGGAGGGCACTGAAGCTTTCTTT	CASSSGQEGTEAFF
TRBV6-5	TRBJ2-3	-	TRBD2	TGTGCCAGCAGGACTAGCGGCACAGATACGCAGTATTTT	CASRTSGTDTQYF
TRBV6-1	TRBJ2-1	-	TRBD1	TGTGCCAGCACGAGGGACAGGGCCTACAATGAGCAGTTCTTC	CASTRDRAYNEQFF
TRBV29-1	TRBJ1-1	-	-	TGCAGCGCGTGGGGGAGAGGGAACACTGAAGCTTTCTTT	CSAWGRGNTEAFF
TRBV4-3	TRBJ2-7	-	-	TGCGCCAGCAGCCCCGTCCCATACGAGCAGTACTTC	CASSPVPYEQYF
TRBV28	TRBJ1-1	few	-	TGTGCCAGCCTTGAGACTGACGACACTGAAGCTTTCTTT	CASLETDDTEAFF
TRBV10-3	TRBJ1-1	-	-	TGTGCCATCAGTGAGCAGAACAGGCCGAACACTGAAGCTTTCTTT	CAISEQNRPNTEAFF
TRBV23-1	TRBJ1-5	-	TRBD1	TGCGCCAGCAGTCATCCCTCGACAGGGATTAGCAATCAGCCCCAGCATTTT	CASSHPSTGISNQPQHF
TRBV28	TRBJ1-5	-	-	TGTGCCAGCACTTCCAGGGGTTTCAGCAATCAGCCCCAGCATTTT	CASTSRGFSNQPQHF
TRBV6-5	TRBJ2-2	-	-	TGTGCCAGCAGTTACTATGCACTTTTGAACACCGGGGAGCTGTTTTTT	CASSYYALLNTGELFF
TRBV2	TRBJ2-3	-	TRBD2	TGTGCCAGCGAACGACTAGCGGGAGGGACAGATACGCAGTATTTT	CASERLAGGTDTQYF
TRBV9	TRBJ1-2	-	-	TGTGCCAGCAGCGTGGGTTCCCTCTATGGCTACACCTTC	CASSVGSLYGYTF
TRBV29-1	TRBJ2-3	-	-	TGCAGCGTTGAGTTGGTTGGGACAGATACGCAGTATTTT	CSVELVGTDTQYF
TRBV28	TRBJ2-7	-	TRBD2	TGTGCCAGCAGCGGACTAGCGGGTAACGAGCAGTACTTC	CASSGLAGNEQYF
TRBV11-2	TRBJ1-1	few	-	TGTGCCAGCAGCTTAGGAGCCCTCTGGGCGGACACTGAAGCTTTCTTT	CASSLGALWADTEAFF
TRBV7-2	TRBJ2-7	-	-	TGTGCCAGCAGCTTAGCCCGCCTGCGGCAGAGCTCCTACGAGCAGTACTTC	CASSLARLRQSSYEQYF
TRBV18	TRBJ1-2	-	TRBD1	TGTGCCAGCTCTCTTTTGGGACAGACGATGGGCTACACCTTC	CASSLLGQTMGYTF
TRBV6-1	TRBJ1-3	once	-	TGTGCCAGCAGAGAAGGAGGGTCTGGAAACACCATATATTTT	CASREGGSGNTIYF
TRBV4-2	TRBJ2-1	once	TRBD2	TGTGCCAGCAGCCCAATACGACTAGCATACAATGAGCAGTTCTTC	CASSPIRLAYNEQFF
TRBV7-2	TRBJ1-5	-	-	TGTGCCAGCAGCTTACAGGGGAATAGCAATCAGCCCCAGCATTTT	CASSLQGNSNQPQHF
TRBV5-6	TRBJ2-5	-	-	TGTGCCAGCAGCTACCAAGAGACCCAGTACTTC	CASSYQETQYF
TRBV18	TRBJ1-2	-	-	TGTGCCAGCTCACCAGAGACAGGATATTATGGCTACACCTTC	CASSPETGYYGYTF
TRBV18	TRBJ2-7	-	TRBD1	TGTGCCAGCTCACCACTAAGGGGACAGGACCCTTTGACCGGGCAGTACTTC	CASSPLRGQDPLTGQYF
TRBV5-6	TRBJ2-1	-	TRBD2	TGTGCCAGCAGCCAAGGAGCGGGAGGAGGCAATGAGCAGTTCTTC	CASSQGAGGGNEQFF
TRBV7-8	TRBJ2-7	-	-	TGTGCCAGCAGCCGCACTAGTTTCTACGAGCAGTACTTC	CASSRTSFYEQYF
TRBV5-6	TRBJ2-5	-	TRBD1	TGTGCCAGCTCCTATTCCGGGACAGGGTTGGAGACCCAGTACTTC	CASSYSGTGLETQYF
TRBV2	TRBJ1-3	-	-	TGTGCCAGCAGTCAACAGGGTATTAGAGAAAACACCATATATTTT	CASSQQGIRENTIYF
TRBV28	TRBJ2-1	-	TRBD2	TGTGCCAGCAGTTCCCGGACTAGCGGGACTCACTCCTACAATGAGCAGTTCTTC	CASSSRTSGTHSYNEQFF
TRBV2	TRBJ1-3	-	-	TGTGCCAGCAAGCGACAGGCAAGCTCTGGAAACACCATATATTTT	CASKRQASSGNTIYF
TRBV5-6	TRBJ1-1	-	TRBD1	TGTGCCAGCAGCTCCGACAGGGATCGAGCTTTCTTT	CASSSDRDRAFF
TRBV28	TRBJ1-2	once	-	TGTGCCAGCAGCTCGCCCGGTGCCTCACTCAACTATGGCTATACCTTC	CASSSPGASLNYGYTF
TRBV29-1	TRBJ1-1	-	-	TGCAGCGCGCTTCCTGGGGGCACTGAAGCTTTCTTT	CSALPGGTEAFF
TRBV19	TRBJ2-7	-	-	TGTGCCAGTAGTTCGGCCTACAGGGTTAATTCGGTCGTGGTTTCGGGCGAGCAGTACTTC	CASSSAYRVNSVVVSGEQYF
TRBV5-4	TRBJ2-6	-	-	TGTGCCAGCACCACGGACCCGACCTCTGGGGCCAACGTCCTGACTTTC	CASTTDPTSGANVLTF
TRBV5-1	TRBJ2-1	-	-	TGCGCCAGCAGACGGGTTGTGGGTAGCAATGAGCAGTTCTTC	CASRRVVGSNEQFF
TRBV11-2	TRBJ2-7	-	TRBD2	TGTGCCAGCAGCTATAATATGGGGACTAGCGGGAGTGCTTCCTACGAGCAGTACTTC	CASSYNMGTSGSASYEQYF
TRBV11-3	TRBJ2-1	-	TRBD2	TGTGCCAGCAGCTTAGTTGGTGGAGGGAGGGATGAGCAGTTCTTC	CASSLVGGGRDEQFF
TRBV30	TRBJ2-7	-	-	TGTGCCTGGAGTGTAAACCGAGGGGGCGAGCAGTACTTC	CAWSVNRGGEQYF
TRBV5-4	TRBJ2-7	few	-	TGTGCCAGCAGCGCCGGTGGGCGCCTTAGCTCCTACGAGCAGTACTTC	CASSAGGRLSSYEQYF
TRBV5-1	TRBJ1-2	-	TRBD1	TGCGCCAGCAGCTCGACCGGGACAGATGATGGCTACACCTTC	CASSSTGTDDGYTF
TRBV11-2	TRBJ1-1	-	-	TGTGCCAGCAGCTTGTATGCGGACGCTGAAGCTTTCTTT	CASSLYADAEAFF
TRBV6-1	TRBJ2-7	-	TRBD2	TGTGCCAGCAGAGAGCGGGAGGGCCAGTACGAGCAGTACTTC	CASREREGQYEQYF
TRBV5-5	TRBJ2-7	-	-	TGTGCCAGCAGCTTGGCCTGGGGGCAGGGCGGGTACGAGCAGTACTTC	CASSLAWGQGGYEQYF